These T cell receptor beta chains were read from a single sample in a study of blood T cells in healthy people across ages. TCRdb reprocessed the 5' RACE reads via MiXCR and lists one record per CDR3 protein. The data hold hundreds of thousands of distinct CDR3 sequences, with around 49% observed a single time. The sample was blood. The receptors were sampled from a woman aged 55-69 years in good health. Both conserved end residues are part of each CDR3. The order of the fields is V gene, J gene, clone size, D gene, CDR3 DNA, CDR3 protein. D genes are given only for firm matches. Expanded clones get a size class; other rows say once, few or many, or leave the size out.

>TRBV7-2|TRBJ2-1|few|TRBD2
TGTGCCAGCAGCTCGCTAGCGGGAGTAGCAAATGAGCAGTTCTTC
CASSSLAGVANEQFF
>TRBV7-9|TRBJ1-1|few|TRBD1
TGTGCCAGCAGCTACTCAGGGGGTTCCACTGAAGCTTTCTTT
CASSYSGGSTEAFF
>TRBV6-2/TRBV6-3|TRBJ2-5|many|-
TGTGCCAGCAGTTTGTGGAATGGCGGCCCCTGGAAAGAGACCCAGTACTTC
CASSLWNGGPWKETQYF
>TRBV5-1|TRBJ1-2|few|TRBD1
TGCGCCAGCAGCGCAAGACAGGGGAGCTATGGCTACACCTTC
CASSARQGSYGYTF
>TRBV11-1|TRBJ2-7|few|-
TGTGCCAGCAGTTATGATGGGGCCTCCTACGAGCAGTACTTC
CASSYDGASYEQYF
>TRBV12-3/TRBV12-4|TRBJ2-5|-|-
TGTGCCAGCAGTAAACGGAGGGCCGGTGAGACCCAGTACTTC
CASSKRRAGETQYF
>TRBV2|TRBJ2-1|-|-
TGTGCCAGCAAGACCAGCGGAGTGGCGGGCGAGCAGTTCTTC
CASKTSGVAGEQFF
>TRBV5-1|TRBJ2-7|few|-
TGCGCCAGCAGCTTTTGGCGGGGTTCCCCGTACGAGCAGTACTTC
CASSFWRGSPYEQYF
>TRBV28|TRBJ2-1|-|-
TGTGCCAGCAGTTTACGTCTTTTCTACGAGCAGTTCTTC
CASSLRLFYEQFF
>TRBV20-1|TRBJ1-1|once|-
TGCAGTGCATCAGGGTCAAAAGCTTTCTTT
CSASGSKAFF
>TRBV12-5|TRBJ1-1|-|-
TGTGCTAGTGGTTTGGTACCCGCGGGGGAAGCTTTCTTT
CASGLVPAGEAFF
>TRBV7-2|TRBJ2-7|many|TRBD1
TGTGCCAGCAGCTTAGGCACAGGGGGCTTTTACGAGCAGTACTTC
CASSLGTGGFYEQYF
>TRBV5-1|TRBJ2-5|-|-
TGCGCCAGCAGCGAACCGGGACATGAAAATGAGCAGTACTTC
CASSEPGHENEQYF
>TRBV15|TRBJ2-5|-|-
TGTGCCACCAGCAGAGATCCCACTGAGACCCAGTACTTC
CATSRDPTETQYF
>TRBV15|TRBJ2-4|-|TRBD1
TGTGCCACCAGCTCCGAGACAGGGACGGTTCAGTACTTC
CATSSETGTVQYF
>TRBV2|TRBJ2-7|-|-
TGTGCCAGCACGGCTCAGGGGGGTAGCCACGAGCAGTACTTC
CASTAQGGSHEQYF
>TRBV20-1|TRBJ2-7|-|-
TGCAGTGCTAATTCTGGTTTCTACGAGCAGTACTTC
CSANSGFYEQYF
>TRBV15|TRBJ1-2|-|TRBD1
TGTGCCACCAGCAGGACAGGGGGCGGAGGTTACACCTTC
CATSRTGGGGYTF
>TRBV7-3|TRBJ2-7|-|-
TGTGCCAGCAGCTTAAGGCGGGACGGTTCCTACGAGCAGTACTTC
CASSLRRDGSYEQYF
>TRBV6-5|TRBJ2-7|-|-
TGTGCCAGCAGTTACACGAGGACATCCGCCTACGAGCAGTACTTC
CASSYTRTSAYEQYF
>TRBV4-2|TRBJ1-2|few|-
TGTGCCAGCAGCCAAGATCGGGTTTCGGGAGGCTACACCTTC
CASSQDRVSGGYTF
>TRBV7-3|TRBJ2-3|-|-
TGTGCCAGCAGCACCTCCGAGACTGTCACAGATACGCAGTATTTT
CASSTSETVTDTQYF
>TRBV6-5|TRBJ2-7|-|TRBD2
TGTGCCAGCAGTCGTCAGACTAGCGGAACCTACGAGCAGTACTTC
CASSRQTSGTYEQYF
>TRBV12-3/TRBV12-4|TRBJ1-6|-|-
TGTGCCAGCAGGAAACAGGACTCACCCCTCCACTTT
CASRKQDSPLHF
>TRBV7-9|TRBJ2-5|few|TRBD1
TGTGCCAGCAGCTTAGCGACAGGGGAGGTGACCCAGTACTTC
CASSLATGEVTQYF
>TRBV7-2|TRBJ2-7|-|-
TGTGCCAGCAGCCCCACCAGACAGTCCAATGAGCAGTACTTC
CASSPTRQSNEQYF
>TRBV20-1|TRBJ2-7|-|TRBD1
TGCAGTGCCGAGCCGACAGGGGGGACCTACGAGCAGTACTTC
CSAEPTGGTYEQYF
>TRBV20-1|TRBJ2-7|-|-
TGCAGTGCTAGAGAAAAGGACAACACATGCGAGCAGTACTTC
CSAREKDNTCEQYF
>TRBV7-2|TRBJ2-1|many|-
TGTGCCAGCAGCTTAAGCAGGGACAATGAGCAGTTCTTC
CASSLSRDNEQFF
>TRBV6-2/TRBV6-3|TRBJ2-7|few|-
TGTGCCAGCAGTTACCTCCACCCTCTTGGTGCCAACGAGCAGTACTTC
CASSYLHPLGANEQYF
>TRBV5-8|TRBJ2-7|-|TRBD1
TGTGCCAGCAGCAGGACAGGGGTTGACTACGAGCAGTACTTC
CASSRTGVDYEQYF
>TRBV25-1|TRBJ1-4|-|-
TGTGCCAGCGCATCCCACAGGGTTGCTAATGAAAAACTGTTTTTT
CASASHRVANEKLFF
>TRBV20-1|TRBJ2-7|few|TRBD1
TGCAGTGCTAGCGCCCGGGACAGGGGGCTCTACGAGCAGTACTTC
CSASARDRGLYEQYF
>TRBV6-6|TRBJ1-5|few|-
TGTGCCAGCGGTCAGGGCTACCAGCCCCAGCATTTT
CASGQGYQPQHF
>TRBV4-3|TRBJ1-6|once|-
TGCGCCAGCAGCCAAGCAGACAAGTATAATTCACCCCTCCACTTT
CASSQADKYNSPLHF
>TRBV15|TRBJ2-5|few|-
TGTGCCACCAGCAGAGTGGCAGGGAGGGAGACCCAGTACTTC
CATSRVAGRETQYF
>TRBV29-1|TRBJ2-1|-|-
TGCAGTTTTAGCAGCTACGAGCAGTTCTTC
CSFSSYEQFF
>TRBV20-1|TRBJ2-5|once|TRBD2
TGCAGTGCTTGTGTAGCGGGACGGGATTTTGAGCAGTACTTC
CSACVAGRDFEQYF
>TRBV20-1|TRBJ2-1|-|-
TGCAGTGCTAGTTCCGGTATGACAGATCCGTTCTTC
CSASSGMTDPFF
>TRBV4-3|TRBJ1-1|few|-
TGCGCCAGCAGCCAAGATCGAGTAGTTAGTGAAGCTTTCTTT
CASSQDRVVSEAFF
>TRBV18|TRBJ1-2|few|-
TGTGCCAGCTCCCGTCTCCAGGGTGACTATGGCTACACCTTC
CASSRLQGDYGYTF
>TRBV2|TRBJ2-4|-|-
TGTGCCAGCAGTGATCTAGTCGACTTTCAGTACTTC
CASSDLVDFQYF
>TRBV25-1|TRBJ1-4|-|-
TGTGCCAGCAGTGAATACCAGGGGAGGAGTGAAAAACTGTTTTTT
CASSEYQGRSEKLFF
>TRBV28|TRBJ2-7|-|TRBD2
TGTGCCAGCGGACTAGCGGGCTCCTACGAGCAGTACTTC
CASGLAGSYEQYF
>TRBV20-1|TRBJ2-1|few|TRBD2
TGCAGTGCCATACTAGCGGGAAGAGCCGGTGAGCAGTTCTTC
CSAILAGRAGEQFF
>TRBV6-2/TRBV6-3|TRBJ1-5|-|TRBD1
TGTGCCAGCAGGTGGACAGGGGGTCAGCCCCAGCATTTT
CASRWTGGQPQHF
>TRBV20-1|TRBJ2-1|-|TRBD2
TGCAGTGCCCTAGCGGAGTTGAGCTCCTACAATGAGCAGTTCTTC
CSALAELSSYNEQFF
>TRBV12-3/TRBV12-4|TRBJ2-7|few|-
TGTGCCAGCAGGAGTAGCGGTTGGGGCTCCTACGAGCAGTACTTC
CASRSSGWGSYEQYF
>TRBV27|TRBJ1-4|-|TRBD1
TGTGCCAGCAGGCAGACAGGGAAGGGTGAAAAACTGTTTTTT
CASRQTGKGEKLFF
>TRBV5-6|TRBJ2-7|many|TRBD2
TGTGCCAGCATCCGGGGGGGGAGCAACGAGCAGTACTTC
CASIRGGSNEQYF
>TRBV20-1|TRBJ2-3|few|-
TGCAGTGCTAGAGACCCTAGCCCGAGGGGAGTAGATACGCAGTATTTT
CSARDPSPRGVDTQYF
>TRBV3-1|TRBJ2-3|few|TRBD2
TGTGCCAGCAGCCGCGGGGGACCAGATACGCAGTATTTT
CASSRGGPDTQYF
>TRBV5-1|TRBJ2-1|few|TRBD2
TGCGCCAGCACGCGGCTAGCGGTAAAAAATGAGCAGTTCTTC
CASTRLAVKNEQFF
>TRBV5-5|TRBJ2-7|-|-
TGTGCCAGCAGCTTGGAGACGACTAGTGAGCAGTACTTC
CASSLETTSEQYF
>TRBV4-2|TRBJ2-5|many|TRBD2
TGTGCCAGCAGCCCCGTCGAGACTAGCCCCCGAGAGACCCAGTACTTC
CASSPVETSPRETQYF
>TRBV6-5|TRBJ2-1|-|-
TGTGCCAGCAGCCGTTTTGGACAGAACAATTACAATGAGCAGTTCTTC
CASSRFGQNNYNEQFF
>TRBV29-1|TRBJ2-3|few|-
TGCAGCGTCAGGATTGTTCGCGGGACAGATACGCAGTATTTT
CSVRIVRGTDTQYF
>TRBV20-1|TRBJ2-1|-|TRBD2
TGCAGTGCTCTACCACTAGCGGCGAGCTCCTACAATGAGCAGTTCTTC
CSALPLAASSYNEQFF
>TRBV6-2/TRBV6-3|TRBJ2-1|-|-
TGTGCCAGCGATTATGAGCGGGCCGGATTCCTCGATGAGCAGTTCTTC
CASDYERAGFLDEQFF